This T cell receptor (beta chain) was sequenced during a study of T-cell memory formation after mild COVID-19. About the research overall: Clusters of TCRs were largely donor specific. General observations from the study: In pre-infection memory, a portion of responding clones appeared, which suggested that cross-reactive memory joined. What remained unconfirmed was the SARS-CoV-2 specificity of second-wave clones peaking on day 37. The study found balanced CD4/CD8 in clones contracting day 15 to 85 and a CD4+ lean in later expanders.

On this clonotype itself: Its antigen is as yet unknown.

Germline-derived CDR1 and CDR2 are MNHNY and SVGAGI (reference sequence). V was trimmed by 5 bases and J by 6 bases, leaving 14 bases between them. This CDR3 has 14 residues. TCRdb reprocessed the 5' RACE reads with MiXCR, giving one entry per CDR3 protein. Here the sample spans about 560,000 distinct CDR3 sequences, roughly a fifth being singletons. The receptor was derived from an adult woman who had mild COVID-19 (a few samples of this study predate the infection). Cell type and time point are not known. The chain carries TRBV6-6 and TRBJ2-1; TRBD1 or TRBD2 may be the D gene (5 bases each). The sequenced sample consisted of PBMCs or a T cell subset sorted from them (not recorded which). CDR3 sequence: CASSHHWGPNEQFF. The CDR3 nucleotides read TGTGCCAGCAGTCACCACTGGGGACCCAATGAGCAGTTCTTC.